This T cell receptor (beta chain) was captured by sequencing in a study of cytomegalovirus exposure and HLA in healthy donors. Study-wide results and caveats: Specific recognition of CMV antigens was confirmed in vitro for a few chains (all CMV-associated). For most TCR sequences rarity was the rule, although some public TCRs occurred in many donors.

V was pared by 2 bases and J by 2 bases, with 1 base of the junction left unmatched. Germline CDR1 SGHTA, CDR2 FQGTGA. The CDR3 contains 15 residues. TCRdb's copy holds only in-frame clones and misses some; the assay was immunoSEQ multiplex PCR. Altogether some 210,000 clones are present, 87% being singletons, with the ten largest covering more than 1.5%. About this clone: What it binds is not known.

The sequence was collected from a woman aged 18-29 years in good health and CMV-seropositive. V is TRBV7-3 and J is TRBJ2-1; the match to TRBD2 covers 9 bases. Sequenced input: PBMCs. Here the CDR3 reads CASSLLAGPYNEQFF. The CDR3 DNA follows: TGTGCCAGCAGCTTACTAGCGGGACCCTACAATGAGCAGTTCTTC.